This TCR beta chain originates from a study of ipilimumab plus nivolumab after autologous stem cell transplantation. Starting 14 to 28 days after autologous transplant, ipilimumab 1 mg/kg was given. Profiled with immunoSEQ multiplex PCR; TCRdb holds only in-frame clones, not every one. The repertoire holds fewer than 45,000 clones, around 93% seen once, with over 0.85% in the top ten. Germline V gene data show CDR1 as LNHDA and CDR2 as SQIVND (reference sequence). The CDR3 loop spans 13 amino acids. Trimming removed 9 bases from V and 0 bases from J; junction bases left unmatched: 4. The input for sequencing was PBMCs, taken in a trial of ipilimumab plus nivolumab as post-transplant consolidation. This rearrangement joins TRBV19 to TRBJ2-7, with TRBD1 matching 8 bases. The sequence was obtained from a male donor with multiple myeloma. CDR3 coding DNA: TGTGCCAGCGGACAGGGTAGCTCCTACGAGCAGTACTTC. Encoded protein: CASGQGSSYEQYF.